These 23 T cell receptor beta chains were all obtained from the same sample, sequenced in a study of Ad26.COV2.S vaccination and SARS-CoV-2 variants. Data came from immunoSEQ multiplex PCR; TCRdb stores just in-frame clones and leaves some out. The repertoire holds about 400,000 clones, with about 80% as singletons. The sample's treatment: 15 to 20 received Ad26.COV2.S at low or high dose, single or two shots; about 5 received placebo; per-sample allocation not given. Samples came from day 63 after the first vaccine or placebo injection. The sample in question was peripheral blood, obtained in a trial of Ad26.COV2.S vaccine versus placebo. The receptors come from a person aged 18-60 years who received the Ad26.COV2.S COVID-19 vaccine or a placebo.

J is TRBJ2-1 and V is TRBV2; the D gene is possibly TRBD1 (5 bases). Germline CDR1 reads SNHLY; CDR2 reads FYNNEI. This CDR3 comprises 16 residues. Trimming took off 7 bases at V and 12 bases at J, with 28 bases between the two ends. CDR3 sequence: CASTAVGLEPTIGQFF. CDR3 coding DNA: TGTGCCAGCACCGCCGTGGGGCTCGAGCCTACAATCGGGCAGTTCTTC.

The chain couples TRBV28 to TRBJ2-7, with D tentatively TRBD2 (5 bases). This CDR3 region has 15 residues. The V gene lost 3 bases and the J gene lost 0 bases, with 12 bases spanning the gap. The germline gives CDR1 MDHEN, CDR2 SYDVKM. The CDR3 sequence is CASSFSLTSSYEQYF. The CDR3 coding sequence is TGTGCCAGCAGTTTCTCACTAACTAGCTCCTACGAGCAGTACTTC.

Of note for this clone: This sample includes further DNA sequences coding for the same CDR3. The chain is built from TRBV19 and TRBJ1-1; D is uncertain. Germline V gene sequence: CDR1 LNHDA, CDR2 SQIVND (reference sequence). The ends were cut back, 7 bases at V and 1 base at J, with 7 bases in the middle. CDR3 size: 12 residues. The CDR3 loop reads CASNRGNTEAFF. CDR3 nucleotides: TGTGCCAGTAACCGGGGGAACACTGAAGCTTTCTTT.

The chain couples TRBV15 to TRBJ1-2, with D possibly TRBD1 on 6 matching bases. This CDR3 is built from 14 residues. Deletions cut 1 base from V and 4 bases from J, with 10 bases between. Per the germline V gene, CDR1 is LNHNV and CDR2 is YYDKDF (reference sequence). The DNA of the CDR3 is TGTGCCACCAGCAGAGGACAGGAGATCTATGGCTACACCTTC. Translating gives CATSRGQEIYGYTF. Full variable domain (outside the CDR3, taken from reference TRBV15 and TRBJ1-2): DAMVIQNPRYQVTQFGKPVTLSCSQTLNHNVMYWYQQKSSQAPKLLFHYYDKDFNNEADTPDNFQSRRPNTSFCFLDIRSPGLGDTAMYLCATSRGQEIYGYTFGSGTRLTVV.

This chain connects TRBV11-2 to TRBJ2-1, with TRBD2 as a possible D gene (6 bases). The CDR3 sequence is 15 residues long. Trimming stripped 1 base from V and 9 bases from J, with 16 bases between. Germline-derived CDR1 and CDR2 are SGHAT and FQNNGV. For the CDR3, the DNA is TGTGCCAGCAGCTTAGCACAGAGCGGGTTCGTTGAGCAGTTCTTC. Amino acid sequence: CASSLAQSGFVEQFF.

V gene TRBV12-3 or TRBV12-4 combines with J gene TRBJ2-2, with D hard to call. Trimming took off 8 bases at V and 5 bases at J, with 3 bases between the two ends. This CDR3 has 10 residues. CDR3 nucleotide sequence: TGTGCCAGCGGGACCGGGGAGCTGTTTTTT. Encoded protein: CASGTGELFF.

Turning to this clone: One end of the junction fails to match germline, which may point to a read error. CDR3: CASGEGMGETQYF. CDR3 nucleotide sequence: TGTGCCAGCGGTGAGGGGATGGGAGAGACCCAGTACTTC. The chain carries TRBV2 and TRBJ2-5; D possibly uses TRBD1 or TRBD2 (5 bases each). The CDR3 contains 13 residues. Germline assignment: CDR1 SNHLY and CDR2 FYNNEI.

This clone showed up just once. The V and J genes are TRBV7-2 and TRBJ2-2; a weak D match, TRBD2 (6 bases). This CDR3 contains 15 residues. V lost 2 bases and J lost 2, with 9 bases in between. Germline assignment: CDR1 SGHTA and CDR2 FQGNSA. The CDR3 DNA reads TGTGCCAGCAGCTTAAGCGGGCCTAACACCGGGGAGCTGTTTTTT. It is translated as CASSLSGPNTGELFF.

This CDR3 is CASSPWDAGVTNTEAFF. CDR3 sequence (DNA): TGTGCCAGCAGCCCGTGGGACGCAGGGGTAACGAACACTGAAGCTTTCTTT. V and J are TRBV14 and TRBJ1-1; D may be TRBD1 (6 bases). CDR1 is SGHDN and CDR2 is FVKESK in the germline V gene. Trimming cost V 4 bases and J 1 base, with 19 bases left between them. The CDR3 is 17 amino acids.

The chain recombines TRBV6-2 or TRBV6-3 with TRBJ1-1; D may be TRBD1 (6 bases). Germline CDR1 MNHEY, CDR2 SVGEGT. The V end was cut by 4 bases, the J end by 3 bases, with 18 bases between. The CDR3 extends over 16 amino acids. The CDR3, as DNA: TGTGCCAGCAGTTCCTACCCAACAGGGTTTTACACTGAAGCTTTCTTT. Its protein is CASSSYPTGFYTEAFF.

The chain combines TRBV3-1 (or the pseudogene TRBV3-2) with TRBJ2-3, with TRBD2 identical over 9 bases. CDR3 size: 15 residues. Losses at the gene ends were 7 bases for V and 1 base for J; bases not matched to a gene: 6. CDR1 is LGHDT, CDR2 YNNKEL, per germline (reference sequence). In DNA, the CDR3 is TGTGCCAGCAACCCGGGCGGGAGGGGCACAGATACGCAGTATTTT. It translates to CASNPGGRGTDTQYF.

The chain uses TRBV6-1 and TRBJ1-2, with TRBD1 identical over 8 bases. J was trimmed by 6 bases and V by 3 bases; bases with no gene match: 9. Germline-derived CDR1 and CDR2 are MNHNS and SASEGT. This CDR3 contains 15 residues. CDR3 sequence reads: CASSELGQGRNGYTF. DNA of the CDR3: TGTGCCAGCAGTGAGCTAGGACAGGGACGGAATGGCTACACCTTC.

This clone was found a few times. The V gene is TRBV7-9, the J gene TRBJ2-7; 7 positions agree with TRBD1. The CDR3 covers 13 residues. The V gene end was trimmed by 3 bases and the J gene end by 5 bases; junction bases not matched to a gene: 4. Per the germline V gene, CDR1 is SEHNR and CDR2 is FQNEAQ (reference sequence). This CDR3 is CASSLTGSHEQYF. The DNA for the CDR3 is TGTGCCAGCAGCTTGACAGGGTCCCACGAGCAGTACTTC.

The chain employs TRBV6-5 and TRBJ2-2; 7 nucleotides agree with TRBD1. Germline-derived CDR1 and CDR2 are MNHEY and SVGAGI. V shed 7 bases, J shed 1 base, and the junction held 6 bases outside the gene matches. This CDR3 has 15 amino acids. The CDR3 spells CASNPGTVNTGELFF. The CDR3 region has the DNA TGTGCCAGCAACCCCGGGACAGTGAACACCGGGGAGCTGTTTTTT.

V gene TRBV7-3 combines with J gene TRBJ2-3, with TRBD1 identical over 9 bases. The CDR3 has 16 amino acids. The V gene's germline CDR1 is SGHTA and CDR2 FQGTGA. The ends lost 0 bases at V and 6 bases at J; junction bases unmatched: 7. In DNA, the CDR3 is TGTGCCAGCAGCTTAACGGGGACAGGGACAGGGGATACGCAGTATTTT. Residues: CASSLTGTGTGDTQYF.

This clone has more than one count but fewer than ten. The chain links TRBV2 to TRBJ1-3, with a weak D call TRBD1 (5 bases). This CDR3 has 12 amino acids. From germline, CDR1 is SNHLY and CDR2 FYNNEI. V was cut by 6 bases and J by 4 bases, with 7 bases left in between. For the CDR3, the DNA is TGTGCCAGCAGGACAGAAGGAAACACCATATATTTT. As protein: CASRTEGNTIYF. Using reference TRBV2 and TRBJ1-3 for the parts outside the CDR3, the full variable domain is EPEVTQTPSHQVTQMGQEVILRCVPISNHLYFYWYRQILGQKVEFLVSFYNNEISEKSEIFDDQFSVERPDGSNFTLKIRSTKLEDSAMYFCASRTEGNTIYFGEGSWLTVV.

J is TRBJ2-2 and V is TRBV19; no firm D call. The CDR3 covers 14 residues. Germline CDR1 is LNHDA and CDR2 is SQIVND (reference sequence). The germline V and J ends were trimmed by 4 bases and 3 bases, with 9 bases remaining between them. The CDR3 DNA reads as TGTGCCAGTAGTAAGACGCCGCACACCGGGGAGCTGTTTTTT. It encodes CASSKTPHTGELFF.

This sequence joins TRBV4-1 and TRBJ2-7, with 7 bases identical to TRBD2. This CDR3 spans 17 amino acids. Germline V lookup: CDR1 MGHRA, CDR2 YSYEKL. V lost 1 base, J lost 7 bases, and 16 bases stayed unmatched. The CDR3 reads CASSQVQRDLVGWEQYF. As DNA, the CDR3 is TGCGCCAGCAGCCAAGTACAGCGGGATTTGGTTGGGTGGGAGCAGTACTTC.

The chain employs TRBV28 and TRBJ1-4; the D is unclear. This CDR3 contains 12 residues. Germline CDR1 and CDR2: MDHEN and SYDVKM. V dropped 11 bases and J dropped 3 bases, with 10 bases sitting between them. CDR3 loop: CAGRRANEKLFF. CDR3 sequence (DNA): TGTGCCGGCCGCCGGGCTAATGAAAAACTGTTTTTT.

The chain is built from TRBV19 and TRBJ2-2; unclear D gene. Germline CDR1 and CDR2: LNHDA and SQIVND (reference sequence). This CDR3 is built from 16 residues. V was shortened by 6 bases and J by 5 bases, with 19 bases between the two germline ends. The CDR3 is CASSGDRSEGTGELFF. CDR3 DNA sequence: TGTGCCAGTAGCGGAGACCGGAGCGAAGGGACCGGGGAGCTGTTTTTT.

Concerning this clone: Other DNA sequences of this sample code for an identical CDR3. The gene calls are TRBV5-1 and TRBJ2-6; a possible D gene is TRBD1 (5 bases). V lost 3 bases and J lost 0, with 7 bases in between. This CDR3 contains 15 residues. The germline CDR1 and CDR2 sequences are SGHRS and YFSETQ. CDR3 coding DNA: TGCGCCAGCAGCTACCAGGGCTCTGGGGCCAACGTCCTGACTTTC. Protein product: CASSYQGSGANVLTF. Together with reference TRBV5-1 and TRBJ2-6, the CDR3 gives the full variable domain: KAGVTQTPRYLIKTRGQQVTLSCSPISGHRSVSWYQQTPGQGLQFLFEYFSETQRNKGNFPGRFSGRQFSNSRSEMNVSTLELGDSALYLCASSYQGSGANVLTFGAGSRLTVL.

The chain has TRBV21-1 and TRBJ1-2. TRBV21-1 is noted as a pseudogene. This CDR3 comprises 14 residues. This chain's CDR3 is CASSKVTENYGYTF. CDR3 DNA sequence: TGTGCCAGCAGCAAAGTTACGGAGAACTATGGCTACACCTTC.

This CDR3 is CASSWTDPTNEKLFF. The DNA for the CDR3 is TGCGCCAGCAGCTGGACAGATCCAACTAATGAAAAACTGTTTTTT. The chain recombines TRBV5-1 with TRBJ1-4; possibly TRBD1 for D (6 bases). V lost 3 bases and J lost 0, with 9 bases in between. The CDR3 has 15 amino acids. Per the germline V gene, CDR1 is SGHRS and CDR2 is YFSETQ.